This T cell receptor beta chain comes out of a study of T cells in Graves' hyperthyroidism and ophthalmopathy. This clonotype was observed a few times. The antigen is undetermined. Hyperthyroidism in the patients, aged 18 to 65, was newly diagnosed and under 2 months in duration. Notes on the study in general: The model forecast ophthalmopathy, anticipating it by a median approximately 7 months before onset. Most clonotypes expanded in the thyroid (above 0.001) were also present in blood.

This CDR3 is 16 amino acids long. Trimming stripped 3 bases from V and 4 bases from J, with 18 bases between. Germline-derived CDR1 and CDR2 are MGHRA and YSYEKL. The CDR3 regions of TCR beta were amplified from RNA transcripts. First-round RT-PCR targeting the TCR CDR3 was performed with the HTBI primer set. A single record per CDR3 protein comes from TCRdb applying MiXCR to the multiplex PCR reads. The sample holds 370,000 or so distinct CDR3 sequences, 13% seen once. Sequencing input: blood. The sequence derives from a man in his thirties or forties with Graves' hyperthyroidism that later progressed to Graves' ophthalmopathy. V is TRBV4-1 and J is TRBJ1-2; weak D call: TRBD1 (5 bases). The CDR3 nucleotides are TGCGCCAGCAGCCATGGATCGGGACGGAAAATCTATGGCTACACCTTC. Translation: CASSHGSGRKIYGYTF.